The 18 T cell receptor beta chains below come from one sample, sequenced in a study of T-cell memory formation after mild COVID-19. In TCRdb, the 5' RACE reads were re-called with MiXCR into one record per CDR3 protein. The sample includes about 110,000 distinct CDR3 sequences, 18% of them seen just once. Sequenced material: PBMCs or a T cell subset sorted from them (not recorded which). These receptors all come from a man aged 18 to 29 who had mild COVID-19 (a few samples of this study predate the infection). Cell type and time point are not known.

The CDR3 region is CSPDGAGRTDTQYF. CDR3 nucleotides: TGCAGTCCCGATGGGGCAGGGAGGACAGATACGCAGTATTTT. This chain joins TRBV20-1 and TRBJ2-3; possibly TRBD2 for D (6 bases). Trimming pared 8 bases from V and 3 bases from J, leaving 18 bases between. Germline-derived CDR1 and CDR2 are DFQATT and SNEGSKA (reference sequence). The CDR3 is made up of 14 amino acids.

This rearrangement joins TRBV20-1 to TRBJ1-6; D is uncertain. Germline CDR1 reads DFQATT; CDR2 reads SNEGSKA (reference sequence). V lost 3 bases and J 3 bases, leaving 9 bases between the germline ends. This CDR3 comprises 14 residues. This CDR3 is CSARSGSYNSPLHF. The CDR3 DNA is TGCAGTGCTAGGTCTGGGAGCTATAATTCACCCCTCCACTTT.

This clonotype was counted a few times. The rearrangement joins TRBV6-6 to TRBJ1-6, with D hard to call. Deletions cut 2 bases from V and 10 bases from J, with 6 bases between. Germline CDR1 reads MNHNY; CDR2 reads SVGAGI (reference sequence). This CDR3 spans 12 amino acids. Here the CDR3 DNA reads TGTGCCAGCAGTTACGGCCACTCACCCCTCCACTTT. It codes for CASSYGHSPLHF.

This clonotype was detected only a few times. The chain employs TRBV20-1 and TRBJ1-5, with D unresolved. Trimming took 3 bases from V and 7 from J, leaving 13 bases between them. The CDR3 is made up of 13 amino acids. Germline lookup yields CDR1 DFQATT and CDR2 SNEGSKA (reference sequence). Here the CDR3 reads CSASLGGGQPQHF. In nucleotides, the CDR3 is TGCAGTGCTAGTTTGGGAGGTGGACAGCCCCAGCATTTT.

This clonotype was observed once. The chain joins TRBV30 to TRBJ1-1; D unresolved. The V gene's germline CDR1 is GTSNPN and CDR2 SVGIG (reference sequence). Deletions cut 3 bases from V and 3 bases from J, with 8 bases between. The CDR3 covers 12 residues. The DNA of the CDR3 is TGTGCCTGGAGGGGAAGGGACACTGAAGCTTTCTTT. It is translated as CAWRGRDTEAFF.

This clonotype was picked up a small number of times. The rearrangement links TRBV7-2 to TRBJ2-5; 7 bases are a match to TRBD1. Unmatched junction bases numbered 10, after V lost 5 bases and J lost 1 base. The CDR3 loop spans 16 amino acids. CDR1 and CDR2 from the germline V gene are SGHTA and FQGNSA. The CDR3 DNA is TGTGCCAGCAGCCGTGGGACAGATCCAACCCAAGAGACCCAGTACTTC. Its protein product is CASSRGTDPTQETQYF.

The rearrangement joins TRBV7-2 to TRBJ2-3; the D is unclear. Germline V lookup: CDR1 SGHTA, CDR2 FQGNSA. There are 15 residues in the CDR3. V lost 7 bases and J 2 bases, leaving 16 bases between the germline ends. CDR3 DNA sequence: TGTGCCAGCATCCAGGATTCCTCCGCCACAGATACGCAGTATTTT. Its translation: CASIQDSSATDTQYF.

In its sample, this clonotype was seen many times. Its ends do not fully match the called genes, so a read error is possible. The chain employs TRBV7-7 and TRBJ2-3, with D possibly TRBD2 on 6 matching bases. The germline V gene encodes CDR1 SSHAT and CDR2 FNYEAQ (reference sequence). The CDR3 totals 14 residues. DNA of the CDR3: TGTGCTAGCAGCTCGGCCACTAGCAAAGATACGCAGTATTTT. Its translation: CASSSATSKDTQYF. Complete variable domain (other parts from reference TRBV7-7 and TRBJ2-3): GAGVSQSPRYKVTKRGQDVTLRCDPISSHATLYWYQQALGQGPEFLTYFNYEAQPDKSGLPSDRFSAERPEGSISTLTIQRTEQRDSAMYRCASSSATSKDTQYFGPGTRLTVL.

V usage is TRBV14 and J usage is TRBJ2-5; 10 bases are a match to TRBD2. The CDR3 contains 16 residues. With 4 bases clipped from V and 2 bases from J, the junction kept 7 bases outside the gene matches. CDR1 SGHDN and CDR2 FVKESK come from the germline V gene. The CDR3 protein is CASSRSGGATQETQYF. As DNA, the CDR3 is TGTGCCAGCAGCCGAAGCGGGGGGGCGACTCAAGAGACCCAGTACTTC.

This clonotype appeared many times. The CDR3, as DNA: TGTGCCAGCAGTGGGACAGGGGCCGATCAGCCCCAGCATTTT. The encoded protein is CASSGTGADQPQHF. The J gene is TRBJ1-5, the V gene TRBV2; 9 bases agree with TRBD1. This CDR3 has 14 amino acids. J was trimmed by 5 bases and V by 4 bases; bases with no gene match: 3. CDR1 and CDR2 from the germline V gene are SNHLY and FYNNEI.

The rearrangement uses TRBV5-1 and TRBJ1-3, with unresolved D. Trimming stripped 0 bases from V and 0 bases from J, with 10 bases between. The CDR3 covers 16 residues. Germline V lookup: CDR1 SGHRS, CDR2 YFSETQ. CDR3 bases: TGCGCCAGCAGCTTGGGGTACAGAGCCTCTGGAAACACCATATATTTT. Translating it yields CASSLGYRASGNTIYF.

V is TRBV7-3 and J is TRBJ2-1; D is unclear. The CDR3 length is 14 residues. Germline CDR1 and CDR2: SGHTA and FQGTGA. The germline V and J ends were trimmed by 3 bases and 0 bases, with 6 bases remaining between them. CDR3: CASSFTSSYNEQFF. CDR3 DNA sequence: TGTGCCAGCAGCTTTACGAGCTCCTACAATGAGCAGTTCTTC.

At least ten counts were recorded for this clonotype. The V call is TRBV3-1, the J call TRBJ2-7; D possibly corresponds to TRBD1 (5 bases). The CDR3 has 14 residues. V gave up 4 bases and J gave up 3 bases, with 13 bases separating them. The germline CDR1 and CDR2 sequences are LGHDT and YNNKEL (reference sequence). The CDR3 sequence: CASSRGSPGYEQYF. CDR3 DNA sequence: TGTGCCAGCAGCCGGGGCAGTCCTGGCTACGAGCAGTACTTC.

This clonotype was counted many times. The gene calls are TRBV11-3 and TRBJ2-1; 8 nucleotides align to TRBD1. The J segment lost 0 bases and the V segment lost 0 bases, leaving 7 bases of the junction unmatched. Germline assignment: CDR1 SGHNT and CDR2 YENEEA. The CDR3 consists of 18 residues. The CDR3 region has the DNA TGTGCCAGCAGCTTAGACCAATCCGGGACAGGCTCCTACAATGAGCAGTTCTTC. It translates to CASSLDQSGTGSYNEQFF.

This clonotype occurred a few times. This chain connects TRBV3-1 to TRBJ2-3; 11 positions match TRBD2. V lost 4 bases and J lost 6; bases outside the gene matches: 9. The CDR3 has 16 amino acids. Germline CDR1 reads LGHDT; CDR2 reads YNNKEL (reference sequence). This CDR3 reads CASSPAPLAGGDTQYF. CDR3 DNA: TGTGCCAGCAGCCCCGCCCCCCTAGCGGGGGGCGATACGCAGTATTTT.

This clonotype appeared a few times. The chain employs TRBV6-6 and TRBJ1-1, with D perhaps matching TRBD1 (6 bases). V was cut by 7 bases and J by 2 bases, with 14 bases left in between. The CDR3 is made up of 14 amino acids. Per the germline V gene, CDR1 is MNHNY and CDR2 is SVGAGI (reference sequence). The CDR3 here is CASTPTGLNTEAFF. The CDR3 DNA reads as TGTGCCAGCACCCCGACAGGACTTAACACTGAAGCTTTCTTT.

The CDR3 region is CASSPGHSGANVLTF. The DNA for the CDR3 is TGTGCCAGCAGCCCGGGACACTCTGGGGCCAACGTCCTGACTTTC. The chain combines TRBV14 with TRBJ2-6; D perhaps matches TRBD1 (6 bases). Germline V gene data show CDR1 as SGHDN and CDR2 as FVKESK. Trimming shortened V by 4 bases and J by 0 bases, and 7 bases separated the two germline ends. The CDR3 runs to 15 residues. Combining the CDR3 with reference TRBV14 and TRBJ2-6 gives the whole variable domain EAGVTQFPSHSVIEKGQTVTLRCDPISGHDNLYWYRRVMGKEIKFLLHFVKESKQDESGMPNNRFLAERTGGTYSTLKVQPAELEDSGVYFCASSPGHSGANVLTFGAGSRLTVL.

This clonotype was detected only a few times. The rearrangement links TRBV13 to TRBJ1-4; D ambiguous. Trimming took 1 base from V and 7 from J, leaving 1 base between them. The CDR3 totals 11 residues. CDR1 and CDR2 from the germline V gene are PRHDT and FYEKMQ (reference sequence). The CDR3 sequence is CASSLAEKLFF. CDR3 sequence (DNA): TGTGCCAGCAGCTTAGCTGAAAAACTGTTTTTT.